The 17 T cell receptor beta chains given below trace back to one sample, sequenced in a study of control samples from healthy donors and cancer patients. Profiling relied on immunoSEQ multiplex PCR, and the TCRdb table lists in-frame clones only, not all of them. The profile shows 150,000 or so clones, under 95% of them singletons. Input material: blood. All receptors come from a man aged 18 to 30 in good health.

CDR3 coding DNA: TGTGCCAGCAGCTTGAGACGGCCCCAAGAGACCCAGTACTTC. Translation: CASSLRRPQETQYF. V usage is TRBV13 and J usage is TRBJ2-5; D ambiguous. The V end was cut by 3 bases, the J end by 1 base, with 9 bases between. Per the germline V gene, CDR1 is PRHDT and CDR2 is FYEKMQ (reference sequence). There are 14 residues in the CDR3.

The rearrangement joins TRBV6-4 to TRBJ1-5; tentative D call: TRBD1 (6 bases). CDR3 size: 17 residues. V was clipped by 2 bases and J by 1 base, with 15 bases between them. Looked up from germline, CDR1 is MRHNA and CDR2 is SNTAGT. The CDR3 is CASSDRTGHLSNQPQHF. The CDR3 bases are TGTGCCAGCAGTGACCGAACGGGACATCTAAGCAATCAGCCCCAGCATTTT.

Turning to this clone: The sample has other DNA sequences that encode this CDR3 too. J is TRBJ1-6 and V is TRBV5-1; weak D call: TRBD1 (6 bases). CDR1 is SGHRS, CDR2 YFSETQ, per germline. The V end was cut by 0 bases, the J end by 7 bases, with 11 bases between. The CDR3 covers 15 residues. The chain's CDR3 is CASSLDRAANSPLHF. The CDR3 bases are TGCGCCAGCAGCTTGGACAGGGCGGCAAATTCACCCCTCCACTTT.

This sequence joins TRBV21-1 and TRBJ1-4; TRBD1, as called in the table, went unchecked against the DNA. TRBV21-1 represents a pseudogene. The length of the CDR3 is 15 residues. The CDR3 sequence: CASGGTDATNEKLFF. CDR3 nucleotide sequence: TGTGCCAGCGGAGGGACAGATGCAACTAATGAAAAACTGTTTTTT.

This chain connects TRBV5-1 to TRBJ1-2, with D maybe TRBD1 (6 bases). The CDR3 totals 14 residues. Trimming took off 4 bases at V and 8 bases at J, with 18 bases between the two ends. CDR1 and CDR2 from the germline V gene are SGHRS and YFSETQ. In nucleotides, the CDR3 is TGCGCCAGCAGCCCACTAGGACAAGGGGGAGGCTACACCTTC. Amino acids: CASSPLGQGGGYTF. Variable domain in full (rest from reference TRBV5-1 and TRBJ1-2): KAGVTQTPRYLIKTRGQQVTLSCSPISGHRSVSWYQQTPGQGLQFLFEYFSETQRNKGNFPGRFSGRQFSNSRSEMNVSTLELGDSALYLCASSPLGQGGGYTFGSGTRLTVV.

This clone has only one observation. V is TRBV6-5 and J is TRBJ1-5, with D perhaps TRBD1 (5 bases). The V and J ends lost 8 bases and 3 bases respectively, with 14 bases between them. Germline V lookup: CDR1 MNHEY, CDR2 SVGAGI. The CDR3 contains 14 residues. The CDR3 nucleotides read TGTGCCAGCGGTTGGACGGGGCCCAATCAGCCCCAGCATTTT. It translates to CASGWTGPNQPQHF.

The CDR3 loop reads CASSMGLAGGIYEQYF. CDR3 coding DNA: TGTGCCAGCAGCATGGGACTAGCGGGAGGGATATACGAGCAGTACTTC. The rearrangement joins TRBV5-6 to TRBJ2-7; 16 nucleotides agree with TRBD2. The CDR3 has 16 residues. V was clipped by 4 bases and J by 4 bases; unmatched bases: 5. The germline V gene has CDR1 SGHDT and CDR2 YYEEEE.

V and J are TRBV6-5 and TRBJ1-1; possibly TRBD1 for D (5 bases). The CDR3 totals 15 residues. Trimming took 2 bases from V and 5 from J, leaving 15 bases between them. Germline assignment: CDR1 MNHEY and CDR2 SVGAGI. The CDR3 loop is CASSYGWGTETEAFF. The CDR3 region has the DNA TGTGCCAGCAGTTACGGGTGGGGGACGGAGACTGAAGCTTTCTTT.

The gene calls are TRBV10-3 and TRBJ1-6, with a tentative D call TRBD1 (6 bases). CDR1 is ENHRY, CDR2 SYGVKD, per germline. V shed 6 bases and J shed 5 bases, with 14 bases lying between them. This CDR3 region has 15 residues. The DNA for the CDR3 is TGTGCCATCAGAGCAGGACAGACAGATAATTCACCCCTCCACTTT. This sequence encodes CAIRAGQTDNSPLHF.

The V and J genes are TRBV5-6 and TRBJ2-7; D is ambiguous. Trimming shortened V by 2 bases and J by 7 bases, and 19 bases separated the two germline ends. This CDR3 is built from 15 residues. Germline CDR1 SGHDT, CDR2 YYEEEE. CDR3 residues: CASSFRTWTIEEQYF. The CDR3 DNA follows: TGTGCCAGCAGCTTCCGGACCTGGACGATCGAGGAGCAGTACTTC.

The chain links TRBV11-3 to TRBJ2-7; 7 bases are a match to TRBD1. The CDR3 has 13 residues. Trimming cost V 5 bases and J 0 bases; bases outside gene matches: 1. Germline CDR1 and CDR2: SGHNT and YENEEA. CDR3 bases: TGTGCCAGCAGCGCAGGGGGCTCCTACGAGCAGTACTTC. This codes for CASSAGGSYEQYF.

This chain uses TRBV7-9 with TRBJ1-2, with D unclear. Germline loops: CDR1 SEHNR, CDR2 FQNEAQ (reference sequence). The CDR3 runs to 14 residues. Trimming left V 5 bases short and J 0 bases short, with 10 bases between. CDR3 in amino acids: CASSHDETNYGYTF. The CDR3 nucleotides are TGTGCCAGCAGCCACGACGAAACTAACTATGGCTACACCTTC.

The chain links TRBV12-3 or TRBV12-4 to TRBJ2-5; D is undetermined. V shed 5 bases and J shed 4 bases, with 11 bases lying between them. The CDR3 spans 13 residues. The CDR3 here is CASSPNIGETQYF. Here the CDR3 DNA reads TGTGCCAGCAGTCCCAACATAGGAGAGACCCAGTACTTC.

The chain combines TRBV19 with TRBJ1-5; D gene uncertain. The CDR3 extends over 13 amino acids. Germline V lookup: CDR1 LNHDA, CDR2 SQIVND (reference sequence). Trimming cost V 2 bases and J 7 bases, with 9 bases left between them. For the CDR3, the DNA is TGTGCCAGTAGTATAAGGGCGGCACAGCCCCAGCATTTT. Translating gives CASSIRAAQPQHF.

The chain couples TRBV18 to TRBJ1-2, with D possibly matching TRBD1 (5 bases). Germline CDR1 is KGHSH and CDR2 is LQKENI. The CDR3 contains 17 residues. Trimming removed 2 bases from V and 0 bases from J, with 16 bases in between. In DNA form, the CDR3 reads TGTGCCAGCTCACCAACCACGTGGGGCCCCACTAACTATGGCTACACCTTC. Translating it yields CASSPTTWGPTNYGYTF.

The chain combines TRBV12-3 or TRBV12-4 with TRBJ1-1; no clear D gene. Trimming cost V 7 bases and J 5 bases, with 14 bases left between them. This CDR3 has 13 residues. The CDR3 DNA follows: TGTGCCAGCACCAAAGCAGAGACGACTGAAGCTTTCTTT. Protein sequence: CASTKAETTEAFF.

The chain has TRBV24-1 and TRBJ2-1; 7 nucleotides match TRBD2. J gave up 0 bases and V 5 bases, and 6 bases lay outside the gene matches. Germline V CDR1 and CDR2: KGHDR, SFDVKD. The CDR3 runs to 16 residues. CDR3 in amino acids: CATSALAGSSYNEQFF. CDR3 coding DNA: TGTGCCACCAGTGCTTTAGCGGGTAGCTCCTACAATGAGCAGTTCTTC.